Listed here is a single TCR beta chain. The target antigen is unknown. This specimen belongs to a study of T-cell reconstitution after alpha-beta-depleted transplantation in children. Whole-study results and caveats: For some patients, TCRbeta diversity was high at day 60 because of recipient T cells and thymic progenitors that survived. Two months or so post-transplant, alpha-beta T cells reportedly derived from several hundred expanded graft clones. By one year post-transplant, T-cell counts and diversity largely arose from T cells that were newly produced.

The CDR3 is 19 residues long. Germline-derived CDR1 and CDR2 are GTSNPN and SVGIG (reference sequence). The V segment lost 0 bases and the J segment 3 bases; nucleotides outside the gene matches: 9. Using unique molecular identifiers, the investigators prepared the TCRbeta library. TCRdb itself ran the PCR reads through MiXCR, one entry per CDR3 protein. The sample contains about 200,000 distinct CDR3 sequences, approximately 6.9% of which appear only once. The receptor's source is a boy between 2 and 10 years old with acute lymphoblastic leukemia, due to receive a stem cell transplant. Sample: PBMCs, taken before TCRalphabeta/CD19-depleted stem cell transplant. The gene calls are TRBV30 and TRBJ2-6; 12 positions match TRBD1. In DNA form, the CDR3 reads TGTGCCTGGAGTGTTACTCTGGGACAGGGGGCTCATGGGGCCAACGTCCTGACTTTC. Residues: CAWSVTLGQGAHGANVLTF.